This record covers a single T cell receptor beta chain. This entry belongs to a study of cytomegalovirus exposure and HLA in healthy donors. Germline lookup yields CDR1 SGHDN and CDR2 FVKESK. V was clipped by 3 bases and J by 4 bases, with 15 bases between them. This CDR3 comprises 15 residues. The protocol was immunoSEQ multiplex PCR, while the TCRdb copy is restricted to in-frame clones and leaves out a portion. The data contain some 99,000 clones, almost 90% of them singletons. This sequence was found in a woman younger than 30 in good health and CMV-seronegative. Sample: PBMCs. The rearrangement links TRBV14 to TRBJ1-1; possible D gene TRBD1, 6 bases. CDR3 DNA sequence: TGTGCCAGCAGCCAGGCTTCAGGGGATCGCACTGAAGCTTTCTTT. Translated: CASSQASGDRTEAFF.